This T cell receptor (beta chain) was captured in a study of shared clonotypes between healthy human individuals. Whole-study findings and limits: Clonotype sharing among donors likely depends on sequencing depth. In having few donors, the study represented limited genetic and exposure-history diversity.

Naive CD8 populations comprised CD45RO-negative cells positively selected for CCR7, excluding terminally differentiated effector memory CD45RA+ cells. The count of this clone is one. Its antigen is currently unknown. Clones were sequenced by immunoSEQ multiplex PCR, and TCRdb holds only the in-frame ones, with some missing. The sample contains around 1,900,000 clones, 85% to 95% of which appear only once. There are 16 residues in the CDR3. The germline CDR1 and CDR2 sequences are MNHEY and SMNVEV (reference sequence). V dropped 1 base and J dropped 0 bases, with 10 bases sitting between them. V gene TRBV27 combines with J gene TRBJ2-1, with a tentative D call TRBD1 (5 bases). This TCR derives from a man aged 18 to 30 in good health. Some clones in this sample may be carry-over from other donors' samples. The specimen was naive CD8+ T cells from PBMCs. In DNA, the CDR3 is TGTGCCAGCAGTTTATGGGGCGAGAGCTCCTACAATGAGCAGTTCTTC. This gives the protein CASSLWGESSYNEQFF.